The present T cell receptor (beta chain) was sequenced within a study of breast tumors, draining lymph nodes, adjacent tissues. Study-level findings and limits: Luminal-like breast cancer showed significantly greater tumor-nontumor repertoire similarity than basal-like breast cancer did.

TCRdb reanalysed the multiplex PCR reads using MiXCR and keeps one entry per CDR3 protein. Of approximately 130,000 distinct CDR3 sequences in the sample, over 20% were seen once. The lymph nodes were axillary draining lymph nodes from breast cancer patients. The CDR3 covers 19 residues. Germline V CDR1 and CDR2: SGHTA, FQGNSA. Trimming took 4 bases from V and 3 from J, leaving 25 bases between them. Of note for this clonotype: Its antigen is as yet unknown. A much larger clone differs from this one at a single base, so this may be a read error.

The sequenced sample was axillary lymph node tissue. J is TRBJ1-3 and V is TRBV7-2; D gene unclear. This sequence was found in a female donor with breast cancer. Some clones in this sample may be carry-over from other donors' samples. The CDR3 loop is CASSSMGSGIPPYGNTIYF. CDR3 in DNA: TGTGCCAGCAGCTCAATGGGCAGCGGTATACCCCCGTATGGAAACACCATATATTTT. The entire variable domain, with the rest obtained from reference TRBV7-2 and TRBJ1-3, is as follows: GAGVSQSPSNKVTEKGKDVELRCDPISGHTALYWYRQSLGQGLEFLIYFQGNSAPDKSGLPSDRFSAERTGGSVSTLTIQRTQQEDSAVYLCASSSMGSGIPPYGNTIYFGEGSWLTVV.